The 26 T cell receptor beta chains reported below all come from one sample, sequenced in a study of T cell repertoires in cytomegalovirus infection. TCRdb fed the reads into MiXCR, producing one record per CDR3 protein. The data contain tens of thousands of distinct CDR3 sequences, more than 3% of them singletons. Sequencing input: PBMCs. The receptors shown here come from a human donor in good health (CMV status not recorded). Some clones in this sample may be carry-over from other donors' samples.

This clonotype showed up many times. The chain combines TRBV6-1 with TRBJ2-7; D is undetermined. Trimming took off 5 bases at V and 2 bases at J, with 25 bases between the two ends. Germline-derived CDR1 and CDR2 are MNHNS and SASEGT. The CDR3 has 18 residues. The CDR3 sequence is CASSYSGSPGFPTYEQYF. CDR3 sequence (DNA): TGTGCCAGCAGTTACTCGGGCAGCCCAGGCTTCCCAACCTACGAGCAGTACTTC.

This clonotype was seen only a few times. The genes are TRBV7-6 and TRBJ2-7; TRBD1 matches at 9 bases. This CDR3 has 19 residues. After removal of 5 bases from V and 3 bases from J, the junction contained 20 bases not matched to a gene. Germline CDR1 is SGHVS and CDR2 is FNYEAQ. CDR3 protein: CASSKRGTGTAPDHYEQYF. The CDR3 DNA reads as TGTGCCAGCAGCAAGAGGGGGACAGGGACCGCACCCGACCACTACGAGCAGTACTTC.

In this sample, this clonotype turned up many times. The V call is TRBV4-1, the J call TRBJ2-1; 9 bases are shared with TRBD2. Losses at the gene ends were 5 bases for V and 7 bases for J; bases not matched to a gene: 6. The CDR3 length is 14 residues. The germline CDR1 and CDR2 sequences are MGHRA and YSYEKL. The CDR3 reads CASSMVAGVNEQFF. CDR3 sequence (DNA): TGCGCCAGCAGCATGGTAGCGGGAGTAAATGAGCAGTTCTTC.

This clonotype showed up many times. This chain connects TRBV6-6 to TRBJ2-7; 8 bases match TRBD1. Germline lookup yields CDR1 MNHNY and CDR2 SVGAGI (reference sequence). The length of the CDR3 is 15 residues. Trimming removed 10 bases from V and 2 bases from J; junction bases left unmatched: 13. The CDR3, as DNA: TGTGCCACCTCGGTCCCGGGACAGGTTCCCTACGAGCAGTACTTC. Translating gives CATSVPGQVPYEQYF.

The table lists this clonotype with many counts. CDR3 amino acids: CASSSLAGGYNEQFF. CDR3 nucleotide sequence: TGTGCCAGCAGCTCACTAGCGGGAGGATACAATGAGCAGTTCTTC. The chain is built from TRBV14 and TRBJ2-1, with 12 bases identical to TRBD2. The CDR3 consists of 15 residues. The junction had 3 bases not matched to a gene; V was cut back by 5 bases and J by 4 bases. Germline V lookup: CDR1 SGHDN, CDR2 FVKESK.

The table lists this clonotype with many counts. The chain recombines TRBV7-2 with TRBJ1-1, with a tentative D call TRBD1 (5 bases). The CDR3 is 14 amino acids. The germline V and J ends were trimmed by 2 bases and 6 bases, with 13 bases remaining between them. Germline V lookup: CDR1 SGHTA, CDR2 FQGNSA. CDR3 in DNA: TGTGCCAGCAGCTTAAGTTTGAGGGGAGCTGAAGCTTTCTTT. Its protein product is CASSLSLRGAEAFF.

This clonotype showed up many times. The chain links TRBV7-2 to TRBJ2-3; TRBD2 aligns across 16 bases. The CDR3 runs 17 residues. The germline gives CDR1 SGHTA, CDR2 FQGNSA. V shed 4 bases, J shed 4 bases, and the junction held 5 bases outside the gene matches. CDR3 nucleotides: TGTGCCAGCAGCTCGGGACTAGCGGGGGGGCCGGCAGATACGCAGTATTTT. Residues: CASSSGLAGGPADTQYF.

This clonotype was detected many times. V usage is TRBV7-2 and J usage is TRBJ1-5; TRBD1 aligns across 7 bases. CDR1 and CDR2 from the germline V gene are SGHTA and FQGNSA. V was pared by 4 bases and J by 7 bases, with 7 bases of the junction left unmatched. The CDR3 totals 14 residues. The CDR3 nucleotides are TGTGCCAGCAGCTCTAGACAGGGCGGACAGCCCCAGCATTTT. Amino acid sequence: CASSSRQGGQPQHF.

This clonotype was counted ten times or more. The chain has TRBV18 and TRBJ1-2; D gene uncertain. The CDR3 covers 12 residues. With 4 bases removed from V and 7 bases from J, the gap between germline ends came to 10 bases. Germline values: CDR1 KGHSH, CDR2 LQKENI. The CDR3 coding sequence is TGTGCCAGCTCACTTGAGGGCGGTGGCTACACCTTC. Protein: CASSLEGGGYTF.

This clonotype was counted once. With a much larger clone just one base away, this may be a read error. This sequence joins TRBV11-1 and TRBJ1-1; D might be TRBD1 (6 bases). The CDR3 has 14 amino acids. CDR1 and CDR2 from the germline V gene are SGHAT and FQDESV (reference sequence). CDR3 coding DNA: TGTGCCTGCAGCCGCTACAGGGAGGTCACTGAAGCTTTCTTT. Protein sequence: CACSRYREVTEAFF.

There are many counts of this clonotype. The chain has TRBV27 and TRBJ1-5; D not certain. V shed 5 bases and J shed 5 bases, with 22 bases lying between them. The CDR3 length is 17 residues. Germline V gene sequence: CDR1 MNHEY, CDR2 SMNVEV (reference sequence). DNA for the CDR3: TGTGCCAGCAGTCCCCTCGTGGGTCGGAGCGGGTATCAGCCCCAGCATTTT. It is translated as CASSPLVGRSGYQPQHF.

There are many counts of this clonotype. The rearrangement joins TRBV28 to TRBJ2-3, with D uncertain. V was pared by 6 bases and J by 6 bases, with 16 bases between. CDR3 length: 14 amino acids. Germline lookup yields CDR1 MDHEN and CDR2 SYDVKM. CDR3 amino acids: CASSPAGSSDTQYF. The CDR3 nucleotides are TGTGCCAGCAGCCCAGCCGGCAGTTCGGATACGCAGTATTTT.

This clonotype has at least ten counts. V is TRBV5-5 and J is TRBJ2-1, with a possible D match to TRBD2 (7 bases). CDR3 length equals 16 residues. Germline loops: CDR1 SGHKS, CDR2 YYEKEE (reference sequence). V was pared by 2 bases and J by 7 bases, with 19 bases between. The CDR3 DNA reads as TGTGCCAGCAGCTTTAGCGGCCAGAAGGGGGGGAATGAGCAGTTCTTC. It encodes CASSFSGQKGGNEQFF. Full variable domain (remainder filled in from reference TRBV5-5 and TRBJ2-1): DAGVTQSPTHLIKTRGQQVTLRCSPISGHKSVSWYQQVLGQGPQFIFQYYEKEERGRGNFPDRFSARQFPNYSSELNVNALLLGDSALYLCASSFSGQKGGNEQFFGPGTRLTVL.

This clonotype was observed many times. The J gene is TRBJ1-5, the V gene TRBV19, with D unclear. This CDR3 is built from 15 residues. Germline V CDR1 and CDR2: LNHDA, SQIVND (reference sequence). V lost 5 bases to trimming and J lost 1 base, with 12 bases between them. The CDR3 nucleotides read TGTGCCAGTAGTCCGGGCCTAAGGAGCAATCAGCCCCAGCATTTT. This gives the protein CASSPGLRSNQPQHF. The full variable domain, completed using reference TRBV19 and TRBJ1-5, is DGGITQSPKYLFRKEGQNVTLSCEQNLNHDAMYWYRQDPGQGLRLIYYSQIVNDFQKGDIAEGYSVSREKKESFPLTVTSAQKNPTAFYLCASSPGLRSNQPQHFGDGTRLSIL.

In its sample, this clonotype was seen many times. The chain links TRBV7-2 to TRBJ2-1, with 14 bases fitting TRBD2. CDR1 and CDR2 (germline): SGHTA, FQGNSA. J was trimmed by 7 bases and V by 5 bases; bases with no gene match: 7. This CDR3 has 16 residues. The chain's CDR3 is CASSSGGLAGVNEQFF. Written as DNA, the CDR3 is TGTGCCAGCAGCAGTGGGGGACTAGCGGGGGTGAATGAGCAGTTCTTC.

The table lists this clonotype with many counts. The chain uses TRBV7-4 and TRBJ2-1; the D is unclear. The germline V gene has CDR1 SGHVT and CDR2 SQSDAQ. There are 12 residues in the CDR3. V lost 1 base, J lost 10 bases, and 8 bases lay in between. Written as DNA, the CDR3 is TGTGCCAGCAGCTTAGGAGCGTGGGAGCAGTTCTTC. Translating it yields CASSLGAWEQFF.

The J gene is TRBJ1-1, the V gene TRBV28; D possibly corresponds to TRBD1 (5 bases). V lost 10 bases and J 9 bases, leaving 18 bases between the germline ends. The germline CDR1 and CDR2 sequences are MDHEN and SYDVKM. The CDR3 is 12 residues long. CDR3 sequence: CAIRADGGKAFF. The CDR3 bases are TGTGCCATCAGGGCCGACGGAGGAAAAGCTTTCTTT.

This clonotype was observed many times. V gene TRBV7-2 combines with J gene TRBJ2-7; D possibly corresponds to TRBD2 (5 bases). CDR3 length: 12 amino acids. Germline V CDR1 and CDR2: SGHTA, FQGNSA. Trimming took off 7 bases at V and 6 bases at J, with 13 bases between the two ends. CDR3 protein: CASTRAGGEQYF. The CDR3 DNA reads as TGTGCCAGCACACGCGCGGGTGGCGAGCAGTACTTC.

In this sample, this clonotype turned up many times. V is TRBV6-5 and J is TRBJ1-1; D is perhaps TRBD1 (6 bases). Germline-derived CDR1 and CDR2 are MNHEY and SVGAGI. The CDR3 sequence is 16 residues long. Between the trimmed V and J ends, which lost 0 bases and 2 bases, there was a span of 13 bases. The CDR3 loop reads CASSYSLDRFNTEAFF. DNA for the CDR3: TGTGCCAGCAGTTACTCCTTGGACAGATTCAACACTGAAGCTTTCTTT.

This clonotype was seen repeatedly, ten times or more. V gene TRBV7-2 combines with J gene TRBJ1-5; possibly TRBD1 for D (6 bases). Per germline, CDR1 SGHTA and CDR2 FQGNSA. The ends were cut back, 3 bases at V and 5 bases at J, with 14 bases in the middle. The CDR3 contains 15 residues. CDR3: CASSLYSGADQPQHF. The CDR3 nucleotides are TGTGCCAGCAGCTTGTATTCAGGGGCAGATCAGCCCCAGCATTTT.

The sample holds many counts of this clonotype. The rearrangement joins TRBV29-1 to TRBJ2-7, with 9 bases fitting TRBD1. CDR1 SQVTM and CDR2 ANQGSEA come from the germline V gene. The CDR3 spans 13 residues. Trimming at V came to 5 bases and at J to 0 bases, leaving 2 bases not matched to a gene. CDR3 in DNA: TGCAGCGTTTTGACAGGGGGCTCCTACGAGCAGTACTTC. This sequence encodes CSVLTGGSYEQYF.

This clonotype has a count of ten or more. The rearrangement uses TRBV7-6 and TRBJ2-2; TRBD1 aligns across 7 bases. Germline CDR1 reads SGHVS; CDR2 reads FNYEAQ. This CDR3 region has 13 residues. V dropped 5 bases and J dropped 6; count of bases not matched to a gene: 3. CDR3 in amino acids: CASSNRGAGELFF. The CDR3 DNA reads as TGTGCCAGCAGCAACAGGGGCGCCGGGGAGCTGTTTTTT. Complete variable domain (other parts from reference TRBV7-6 and TRBJ2-2): GAGVSQSPRYKVTKRGQDVALRCDPISGHVSLYWYRQALGQGPEFLTYFNYEAQQDKSGLPNDRFSAERPEGSISTLTIQRTEQRDSAMYRCASSNRGAGELFFGEGSRLTVL.

This clonotype has ten or more counts. The rearrangement joins TRBV7-8 to TRBJ2-2, with D possibly matching TRBD1 (6 bases). Trimming removed 3 bases from V and 4 bases from J, with 18 bases in between. The CDR3 totals 17 residues. CDR1 SGHVS and CDR2 FQNEAQ come from the germline V gene. CDR3: CASSFGVGRGGTGELFF. The CDR3 DNA follows: TGTGCCAGCAGCTTTGGTGTTGGCAGGGGCGGCACCGGGGAGCTGTTTTTT.

This clonotype occurred many times. V usage is TRBV14 and J usage is TRBJ1-6; weak D call: TRBD1 (6 bases). Germline values: CDR1 SGHDN, CDR2 FVKESK. V lost 3 bases and J 10 bases, leaving 10 bases between the germline ends. This CDR3 has 13 residues. This CDR3 reads CASSQLQGSPLHF. CDR3 bases: TGTGCCAGCAGCCAGCTACAGGGCTCACCCCTCCACTTT.

In its sample, this clonotype was seen many times. The chain has TRBV7-2 and TRBJ2-3; 9 nucleotides match TRBD2. This CDR3 spans 17 amino acids. CDR1 and CDR2 from the germline V gene are SGHTA and FQGNSA. The V gene end was trimmed by 4 bases and the J gene end by 7 bases; junction bases not matched to a gene: 15. The CDR3 region is CASSSRSVAGAPNTQYF. The CDR3 DNA is TGTGCCAGCAGCTCCCGCTCGGTAGCGGGAGCTCCCAATACGCAGTATTTT. Full variable domain (missing parts from reference TRBV7-2 and TRBJ2-3): GAGVSQSPSNKVTEKGKDVELRCDPISGHTALYWYRQSLGQGLEFLIYFQGNSAPDKSGLPSDRFSAERTGGSVSTLTIQRTQQEDSAVYLCASSSRSVAGAPNTQYFGPGTRLTVL.

This clonotype was observed many times. The chain combines TRBV6-8 with TRBJ2-2; a weak D match, TRBD1 (8 bases). The CDR3 contains 14 residues. Trimming cost V 6 bases and J 7 bases, with 15 bases left between them. Germline CDR1 MNHGY, CDR2 SAAAGT. The chain's CDR3 is CASRQGGLLGELFF. In DNA, the CDR3 is TGTGCCAGCAGACAGGGGGGGCTCCTCGGGGAGCTGTTTTTT.